One and the same sample provided the 12 T cell receptor beta chains below, sequenced in a study of PD-1 blockade in classical Hodgkin lymphoma. Time point given: cycle 4 day 1 (C4D1), after 5 to 7 weeks of nivolumab. Every single patient, without exception, relapsed after autologous stem cell transplantation, and brentuximab vedotin exposure varied. Repertoires were generated with immunoSEQ multiplex PCR, while TCRdb's copy carries only in-frame clones and drops some. Among tens of thousands of clones listed, over 65% were seen once. The sequences come from peripheral blood mononuclear cells (PBMCs), collected before the fourth cycle of nivolumab. These receptors came from a human donor with classical Hodgkin lymphoma.

The chain employs TRBV28 and TRBJ2-7; the D gene is possibly TRBD1 (6 bases). CDR1 and CDR2 from the germline V gene are MDHEN and SYDVKM. The CDR3 has 13 residues. V lost 6 bases and J lost 1, with 10 bases in between. DNA of the CDR3: TGTGCCAGCAGGCCGACAGGTTCCTACGAGCAGTACTTC. Protein sequence: CASRPTGSYEQYF. Full variable domain (rest looked up from reference TRBV28 and TRBJ2-7): DVKVTQSSRYLVKRTGEKVFLECVQDMDHENMFWYRQDPGLGLRLIYFSYDVKMKEKGDIPEGYSVSREKKERFSLILESASTNQTSMYLCASRPTGSYEQYFGPGTRLTVT.

On this clone itself: This sample also contains other DNA sequences that code for the same CDR3. The CDR3 DNA is TGTGCCTGGAGTGGGACAGGGGGAGGTGGCTACACCTTC. Its translation: CAWSGTGGGGYTF. This sequence joins TRBV30 and TRBJ1-2, with 10 positions matching TRBD1. The CDR3 has 13 residues. Germline V gene data show CDR1 as GTSNPN and CDR2 as SVGIG (reference sequence). The ends lost 1 base at V and 7 bases at J; junction bases unmatched: 3.

CDR3: CACGTTNEKLFF. In DNA form, the CDR3 reads TGTGCCTGCGGGACAACTAATGAAAAACTGTTTTTT. This rearrangement joins TRBV30 to TRBJ1-4, with D unclear. Trimming left V 6 bases short and J 0 bases short, with 5 bases between. In germline, CDR1 is GTSNPN, CDR2 SVGIG (reference sequence). The CDR3 is made up of 12 amino acids.

In this sample, this clone turned up a few times. The genes are TRBV11-3 and TRBJ1-2, with 9 bases that match TRBD1. Germline trimming cut 4 bases from V and 7 bases from J; bases unmatched to any gene: 7. Germline V gene data show CDR1 as SGHNT and CDR2 as YENEEA. The CDR3 is 14 amino acids. CDR3 in amino acids: CASSSGDRVGGYTF. In nucleotides, the CDR3 is TGTGCCAGCAGCTCGGGGGACAGGGTCGGTGGCTACACCTTC.

The gene calls are TRBV5-1 and TRBJ1-2; 7 bases agree with TRBD1. CDR3 length: 12 amino acids. The J segment lost 9 bases and the V segment lost 3 bases, leaving 5 bases of the junction unmatched. The germline gives CDR1 SGHRS, CDR2 YFSETQ. The CDR3 DNA reads TGCGCCAGCAGCTCTGACAGGGACAGCTACACCTTC. It translates to CASSSDRDSYTF.

J is TRBJ1-4 and V is TRBV9, with 7 bases aligning to TRBD1. The J segment lost 8 bases and the V segment lost 4 bases, leaving 14 bases of the junction unmatched. CDR1 is SGDLS and CDR2 is YYNGEE in the germline V gene. CDR3 length: 16 residues. This chain's CDR3 is CASSMSGRQGVEKLFF. The CDR3 DNA follows: TGTGCCAGCAGCATGTCGGGTAGGCAGGGGGTAGAAAAACTGTTTTTT.

CDR3 nucleotide sequence: TGTGCCAGCACCCGTTCGGGTCTGCCGCCCCACGAGCAGTACTTC. This encodes CASTRSGLPPHEQYF. The chain joins TRBV21-1 to TRBJ2-7; TRBD2, the table's D call, lacks a check against the DNA. TRBV21-1 is tagged as a pseudogene. CDR3 size: 15 residues.

The J gene is TRBJ2-7, the V gene TRBV7-9; D may be TRBD1 (6 bases). CDR3 size: 13 residues. Germline V gene sequence: CDR1 SEHNR, CDR2 FQNEAQ (reference sequence). Trimming took off 5 bases at V and 3 bases at J, with 11 bases between the two ends. CDR3 sequence reads: CASSQWTDYEQYF. The CDR3 DNA reads as TGTGCCAGCAGCCAGTGGACAGACTACGAGCAGTACTTC.

This sequence joins TRBV15 and TRBJ2-7; D is perhaps TRBD1 or TRBD2 (6 bases each). With 0 bases removed from V and 3 bases from J, the gap between germline ends came to 12 bases. The length of the CDR3 is 15 residues. The V gene's germline CDR1 is LNHNV and CDR2 YYDKDF (reference sequence). CDR3 sequence reads: CATSRERGTFYEQYF. For the CDR3, the DNA is TGTGCCACCAGCAGAGAAAGGGGGACTTTCTACGAGCAGTACTTC. The whole variable domain, filled in from reference TRBV15 and TRBJ2-7, reads DAMVIQNPRYQVTQFGKPVTLSCSQTLNHNVMYWYQQKSSQAPKLLFHYYDKDFNNEADTPDNFQSRRPNTSFCFLDIRSPGLGDTAMYLCATSRERGTFYEQYFGPGTRLTVT.

V and J are TRBV28 and TRBJ1-1; D not resolved. CDR3 length: 13 residues. V shed 6 bases and J shed 7 bases, with 15 bases lying between them. Germline CDR1 reads MDHEN; CDR2 reads SYDVKM. The CDR3 nucleotides read TGTGCCAGCAGGCCAAGTAACCTCGGTGAAGCTTTCTTT. Its translation is CASRPSNLGEAFF.

J is TRBJ2-1 and V is TRBV7-9; the match to TRBD2 covers 7 bases. The junction had 8 bases not matched to a gene; V was cut back by 1 base and J by 5 bases. Germline CDR1 and CDR2: SEHNR and FQNEAQ (reference sequence). This CDR3 is 16 amino acids long. Written as DNA, the CDR3 is TGTGCCAGCAGCTTAGTCCGACTAGCTGGGGACAATGAGCAGTTCTTC. Translated: CASSLVRLAGDNEQFF. Complete variable domain (other parts from reference TRBV7-9 and TRBJ2-1): DTGVSQNPRHKITKRGQNVTFRCDPISEHNRLYWYRQTLGQGPEFLTYFQNEAQLEKSRLLSDRFSAERPKGSFSTLEIQRTEQGDSAMYLCASSLVRLAGDNEQFFGPGTRLTVL.

The chain recombines TRBV28 with TRBJ2-6; D may match TRBD1 or TRBD2 (5 bases each). The CDR3 runs to 16 residues. V lost 5 bases and J 0 bases, leaving 11 bases between the germline ends. Looked up from germline, CDR1 is MDHEN and CDR2 is SYDVKM. The CDR3 DNA is TGTGCCAGCAGTGGGGGTGATAGCTCTGGGGCCAACGTCCTGACTTTC. Its translation: CASSGGDSSGANVLTF.